This T cell receptor (beta chain) stems from a study of CD8 T cells in Susac syndrome. Germline-derived CDR1 and CDR2 are MNHNS and SASEGT. Losses at the gene ends were 1 base for V and 4 bases for J; bases not matched to a gene: 8. The CDR3 covers 17 residues. Reverse transcription used about 0.45 to 1 ug RNA and random hexamers. MiXCR, run by TCRdb on the immunoSEQ multiplex PCR reads, gives a single entry per CDR3 protein. This sample has some 90,000 distinct CDR3 sequences; about 93% occur once, and the top ten carry roughly 0.32%. This sequence was found in a human donor in good health. The chain employs TRBV6-1 and TRBJ1-5; 9 nucleotides line up with TRBD1. Sequencing input: CD8+ T cells from PBMCs. The CDR3 here is CASSEGFGQGRNQPQHF. The CDR3 coding sequence is TGTGCCAGCAGTGAAGGTTTCGGACAGGGGCGGAATCAGCCCCAGCATTTT.